The 2 T cell receptor beta chains below all came from one sample that was sequenced in a study of T-cell memory formation after mild COVID-19. TCRdb recomputed calls from the 5' RACE reads with MiXCR, one row per CDR3 protein. The sample lists roughly 350,000 distinct CDR3 sequences, 25% to 30% occurring once. The sample comprised PBMCs or a T cell subset sorted from them (not recorded which). The receptors derive from an adult woman who had mild COVID-19 (a few samples of this study predate the infection). Cell type and time point are not known.

The rearrangement joins TRBV20-1 to TRBJ2-2; 7 nucleotides align to TRBD1. The ends lost 1 base at V and 5 bases at J; junction bases unmatched: 10. This CDR3 has 16 amino acids. The germline V gene has CDR1 DFQATT and CDR2 SNEGSKA (reference sequence). The CDR3 is CSARVRGQPLTGELFF. DNA of the CDR3: TGCAGTGCTAGAGTCCGGGGACAGCCCCTAACCGGGGAGCTGTTTTTT.

The rearrangement uses TRBV5-6 and TRBJ2-7; maybe TRBD1 (6 bases). From germline, CDR1 is SGHDT and CDR2 YYEEEE. The CDR3 is 17 residues long. Trimming took 3 bases from V and 3 from J, leaving 22 bases between them. CDR3 nucleotide sequence: TGTGCCAGCAGCTCCAGGACAGCGGAGGAGGTGGTCTACGAGCAGTACTTC. Its translation: CASSSRTAEEVVYEQYF. The full variable domain, with the rest looked up from reference TRBV5-6 and TRBJ2-7, is DAGVTQSPTHLIKTRGQQVTLRCSPKSGHDTVSWYQQALGQGPQFIFQYYEEEERQRGNFPDRFSGHQFPNYSSELNVNALLLGDSALYLCASSSRTAEEVVYEQYFGPGTRLTVT.